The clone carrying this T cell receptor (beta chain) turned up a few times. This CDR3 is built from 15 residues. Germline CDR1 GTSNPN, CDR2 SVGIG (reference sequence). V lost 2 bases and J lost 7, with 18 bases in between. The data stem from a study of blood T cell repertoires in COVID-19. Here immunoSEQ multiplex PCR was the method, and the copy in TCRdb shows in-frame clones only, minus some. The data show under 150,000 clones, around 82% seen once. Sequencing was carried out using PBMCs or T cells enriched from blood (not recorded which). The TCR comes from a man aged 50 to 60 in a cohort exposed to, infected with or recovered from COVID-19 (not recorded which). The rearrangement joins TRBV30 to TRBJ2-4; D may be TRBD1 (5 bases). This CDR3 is CAWSKGRLSGNIQYF. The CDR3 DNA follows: TGTGCCTGGAGTAAGGGGCGATTATCAGGGAACATTCAGTACTTC.